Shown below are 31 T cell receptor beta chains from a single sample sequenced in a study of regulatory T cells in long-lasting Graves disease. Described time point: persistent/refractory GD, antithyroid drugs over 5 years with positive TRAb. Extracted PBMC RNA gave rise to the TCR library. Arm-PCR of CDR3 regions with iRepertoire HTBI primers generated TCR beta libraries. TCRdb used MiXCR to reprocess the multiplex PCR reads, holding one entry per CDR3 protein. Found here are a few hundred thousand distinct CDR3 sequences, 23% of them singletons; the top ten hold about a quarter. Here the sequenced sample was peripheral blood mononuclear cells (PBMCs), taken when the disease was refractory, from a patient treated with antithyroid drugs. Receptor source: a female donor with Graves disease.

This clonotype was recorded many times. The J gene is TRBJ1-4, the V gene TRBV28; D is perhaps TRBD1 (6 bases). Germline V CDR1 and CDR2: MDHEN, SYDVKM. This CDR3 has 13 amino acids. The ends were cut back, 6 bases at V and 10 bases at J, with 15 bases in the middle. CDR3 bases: TGTGCCAGCAGACAGAACAGGGTTGGAAAACTGTTTTTT. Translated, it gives CASRQNRVGKLFF.

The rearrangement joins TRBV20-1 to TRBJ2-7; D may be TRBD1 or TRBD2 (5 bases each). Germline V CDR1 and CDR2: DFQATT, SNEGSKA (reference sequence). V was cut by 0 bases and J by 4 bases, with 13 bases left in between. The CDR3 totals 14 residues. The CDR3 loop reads CSARDRVGPYEQYF. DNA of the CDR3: TGCAGTGCTAGAGACAGGGTGGGACCGTACGAGCAGTACTTC.

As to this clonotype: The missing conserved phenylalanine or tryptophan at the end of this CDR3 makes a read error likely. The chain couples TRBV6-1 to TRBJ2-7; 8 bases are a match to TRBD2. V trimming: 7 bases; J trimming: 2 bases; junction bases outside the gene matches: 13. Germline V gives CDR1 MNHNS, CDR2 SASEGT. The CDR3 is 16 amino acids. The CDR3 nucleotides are TGTGCCAGCAAGGGAGTAGCGGGAACGATACCCTACGAGCAGTACTCC. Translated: CASKGVAGTIPYEQYS.

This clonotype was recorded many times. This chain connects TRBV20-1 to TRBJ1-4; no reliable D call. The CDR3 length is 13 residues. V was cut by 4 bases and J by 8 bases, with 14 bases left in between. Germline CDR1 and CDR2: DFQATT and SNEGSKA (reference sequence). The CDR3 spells CSANGQLEEKLFF. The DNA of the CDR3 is TGCAGTGCTAATGGGCAGTTGGAGGAAAAACTGTTTTTT.

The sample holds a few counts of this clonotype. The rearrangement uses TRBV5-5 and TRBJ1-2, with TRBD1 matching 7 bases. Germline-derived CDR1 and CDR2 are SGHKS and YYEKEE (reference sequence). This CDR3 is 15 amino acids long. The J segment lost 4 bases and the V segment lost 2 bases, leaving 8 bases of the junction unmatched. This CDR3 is CASSLTQGEAYGYTF. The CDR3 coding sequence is TGTGCCAGCAGCTTAACCCAGGGGGAGGCCTATGGCTACACCTTC.

The CDR3 DNA reads TGTGCCAGCACTAGCGGTGCCTACGAGCAGTACTTC. This translates into CASTSGAYEQYF. The chain joins TRBV6-1 to TRBJ2-7, with TRBD2 matching over 7 bases. The CDR3 is 12 residues long. V gave up 7 bases and J gave up 2 bases; unmatched junction bases: 2. CDR1 and CDR2 (germline): MNHNS, SASEGT.

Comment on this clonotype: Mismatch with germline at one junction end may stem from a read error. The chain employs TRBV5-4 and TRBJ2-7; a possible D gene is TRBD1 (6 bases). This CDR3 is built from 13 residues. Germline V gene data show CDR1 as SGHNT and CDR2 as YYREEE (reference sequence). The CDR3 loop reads CASSQNGQRLDVF. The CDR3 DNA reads TGTGCCAGCAGCCAAAACGGACAGCGGCTGGATGTCTTC.

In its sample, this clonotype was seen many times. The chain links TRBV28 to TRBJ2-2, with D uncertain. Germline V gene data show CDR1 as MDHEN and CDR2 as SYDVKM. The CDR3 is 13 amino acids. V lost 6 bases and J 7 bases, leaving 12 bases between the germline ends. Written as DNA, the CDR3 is TGTGCCAGCAGCCCATCTCGAAGCGGGGAGCTGTTTTTT. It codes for CASSPSRSGELFF.

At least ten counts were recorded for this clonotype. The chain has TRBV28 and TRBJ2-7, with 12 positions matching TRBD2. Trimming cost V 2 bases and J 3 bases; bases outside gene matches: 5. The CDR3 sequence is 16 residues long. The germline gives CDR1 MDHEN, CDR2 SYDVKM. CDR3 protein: CASSLLGTSGFYEQYF. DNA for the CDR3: TGTGCCAGCAGTTTACTGGGGACTAGCGGGTTCTACGAGCAGTACTTC.

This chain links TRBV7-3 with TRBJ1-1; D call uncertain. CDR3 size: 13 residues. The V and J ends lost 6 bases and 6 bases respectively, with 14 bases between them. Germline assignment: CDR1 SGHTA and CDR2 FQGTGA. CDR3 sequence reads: CASRRPFNSEAFF. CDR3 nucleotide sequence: TGTGCCAGCAGAAGGCCCTTTAACTCTGAAGCTTTCTTT.

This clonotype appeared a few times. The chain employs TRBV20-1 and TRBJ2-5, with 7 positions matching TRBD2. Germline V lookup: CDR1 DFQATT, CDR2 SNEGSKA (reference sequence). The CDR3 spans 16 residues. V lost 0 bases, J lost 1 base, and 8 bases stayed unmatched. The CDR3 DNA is TGCAGTGCTAGAGATCAGGGCGGGAGCATCCAAGAGACCCAGTACTTC. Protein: CSARDQGGSIQETQYF.

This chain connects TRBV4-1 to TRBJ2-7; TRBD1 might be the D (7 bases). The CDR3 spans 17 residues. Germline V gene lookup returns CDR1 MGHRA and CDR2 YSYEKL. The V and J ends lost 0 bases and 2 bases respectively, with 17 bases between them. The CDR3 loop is CASSQDKGARGTYEQYF. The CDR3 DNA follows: TGCGCCAGCAGCCAAGATAAGGGGGCGCGGGGAACCTACGAGCAGTACTTC.

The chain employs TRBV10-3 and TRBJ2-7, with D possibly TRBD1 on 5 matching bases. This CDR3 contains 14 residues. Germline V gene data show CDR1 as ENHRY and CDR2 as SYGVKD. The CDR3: CVSLSDRTHYEQYF. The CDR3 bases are TGTGTCTCCCTCTCTGACAGAACTCACTACGAGCAGTACTTC.

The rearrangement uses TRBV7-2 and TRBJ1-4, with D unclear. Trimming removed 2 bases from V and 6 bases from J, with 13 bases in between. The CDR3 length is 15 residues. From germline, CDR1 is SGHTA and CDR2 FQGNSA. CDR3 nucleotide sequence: TGTGCCAGCAGCTTAATGCCCAGCGAGTATGAAAAACTGTTTTTT. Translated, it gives CASSLMPSEYEKLFF.

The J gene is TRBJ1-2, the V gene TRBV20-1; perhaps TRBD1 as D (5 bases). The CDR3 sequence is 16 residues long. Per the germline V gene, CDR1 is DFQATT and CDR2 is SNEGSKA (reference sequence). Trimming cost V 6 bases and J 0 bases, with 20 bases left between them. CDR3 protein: CSARNLPGGANYGYTF. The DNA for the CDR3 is TGCAGTGCGAGAAATCTTCCGGGGGGAGCTAACTATGGCTACACCTTC.

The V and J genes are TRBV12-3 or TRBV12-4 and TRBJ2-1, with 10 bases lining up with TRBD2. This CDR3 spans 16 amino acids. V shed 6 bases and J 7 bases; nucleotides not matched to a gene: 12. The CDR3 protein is CASSPVIASGRNEQFF. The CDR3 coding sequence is TGTGCCAGCAGCCCCGTTATTGCTAGCGGGAGAAATGAGCAGTTCTTC.

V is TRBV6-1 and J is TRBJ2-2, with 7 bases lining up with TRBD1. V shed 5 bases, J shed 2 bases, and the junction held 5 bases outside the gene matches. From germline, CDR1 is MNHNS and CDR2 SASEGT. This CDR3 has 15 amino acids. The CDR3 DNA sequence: TGTGCCAGCAGTCGGGACAGATTAAACACCGGGGAGCTGTTTTTT. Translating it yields CASSRDRLNTGELFF.

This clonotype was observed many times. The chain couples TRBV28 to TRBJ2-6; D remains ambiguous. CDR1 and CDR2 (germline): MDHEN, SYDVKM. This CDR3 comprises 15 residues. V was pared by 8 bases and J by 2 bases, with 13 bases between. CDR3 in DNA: TGTGCCAGCCACAGAACCCTCCCTGGGGCCAACGTCCTGACTTTC. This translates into CASHRTLPGANVLTF. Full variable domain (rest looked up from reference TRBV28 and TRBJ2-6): DVKVTQSSRYLVKRTGEKVFLECVQDMDHENMFWYRQDPGLGLRLIYFSYDVKMKEKGDIPEGYSVSREKKERFSLILESASTNQTSMYLCASHRTLPGANVLTFGAGSRLTVL.

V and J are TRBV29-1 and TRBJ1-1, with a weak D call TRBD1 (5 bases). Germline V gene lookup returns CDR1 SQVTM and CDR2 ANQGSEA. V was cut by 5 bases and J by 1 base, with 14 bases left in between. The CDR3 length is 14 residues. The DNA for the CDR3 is TGCAGCGTTTTCCCACAGGCGACGAACACTGAAGCTTTCTTT. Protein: CSVFPQATNTEAFF. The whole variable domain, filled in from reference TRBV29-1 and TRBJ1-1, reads SAVISQKPSRDICQRGTSLTIQCQVDSQVTMMFWYRQQPGQSLTLIATANQGSEATYESGFVIDKFPISRPNLTFSTLTVSNMSPEDSSIYLCSVFPQATNTEAFFGQGTRLTVV.

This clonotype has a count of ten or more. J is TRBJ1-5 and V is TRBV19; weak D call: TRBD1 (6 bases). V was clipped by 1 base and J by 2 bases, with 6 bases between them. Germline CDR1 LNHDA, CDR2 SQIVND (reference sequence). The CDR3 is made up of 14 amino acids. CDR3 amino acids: CASSIGTGNQPQHF. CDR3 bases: TGTGCCAGTAGTATAGGGACAGGCAATCAGCCCCAGCATTTT.

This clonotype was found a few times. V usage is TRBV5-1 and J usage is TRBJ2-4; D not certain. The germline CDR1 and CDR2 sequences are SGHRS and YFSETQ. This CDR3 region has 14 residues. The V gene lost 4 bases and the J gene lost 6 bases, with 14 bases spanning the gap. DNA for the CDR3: TGCGCCAGCAGCCTATTGGACGGCCGAAACATTCAGTACTTC. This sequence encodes CASSLLDGRNIQYF.

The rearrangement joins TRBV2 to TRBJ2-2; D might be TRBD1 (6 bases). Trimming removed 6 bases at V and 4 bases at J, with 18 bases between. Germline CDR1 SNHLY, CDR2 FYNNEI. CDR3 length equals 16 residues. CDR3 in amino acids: CASSIKEGDATGELFF. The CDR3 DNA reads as TGTGCCAGCAGCATTAAAGAGGGGGACGCCACCGGGGAGCTGTTTTTT.

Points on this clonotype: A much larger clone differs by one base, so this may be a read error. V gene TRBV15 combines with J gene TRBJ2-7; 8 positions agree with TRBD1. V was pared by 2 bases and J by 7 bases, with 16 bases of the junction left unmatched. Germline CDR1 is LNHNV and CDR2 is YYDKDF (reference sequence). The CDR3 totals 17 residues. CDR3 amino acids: CATSRITGAGGSDEQYF. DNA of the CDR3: TGTGCCACCAGCAGAATAACCGGGGCAGGGGGCTCTGATGAGCAGTACTTC.

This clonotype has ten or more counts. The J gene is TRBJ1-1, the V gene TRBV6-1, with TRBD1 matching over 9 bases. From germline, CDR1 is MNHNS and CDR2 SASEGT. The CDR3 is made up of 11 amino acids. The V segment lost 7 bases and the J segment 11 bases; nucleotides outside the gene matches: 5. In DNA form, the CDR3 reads TGTGCCAGCACTGACAGGGGGGTTGCTTTCTTT. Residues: CASTDRGVAFF.

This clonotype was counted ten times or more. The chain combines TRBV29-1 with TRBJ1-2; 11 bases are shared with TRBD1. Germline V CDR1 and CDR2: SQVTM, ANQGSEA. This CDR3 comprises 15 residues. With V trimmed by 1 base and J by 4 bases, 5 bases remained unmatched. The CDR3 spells CSVEVDRGPIYGYTF. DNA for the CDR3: TGCAGCGTTGAAGTGGACAGGGGGCCTATCTATGGCTACACCTTC.

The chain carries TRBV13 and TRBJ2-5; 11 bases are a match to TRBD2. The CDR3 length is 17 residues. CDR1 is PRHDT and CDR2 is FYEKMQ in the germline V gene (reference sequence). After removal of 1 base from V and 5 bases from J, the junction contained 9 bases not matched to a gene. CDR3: CASSLDSGRASRETQYF. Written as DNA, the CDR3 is TGTGCCAGCAGCTTAGATAGCGGGAGGGCCTCCAGGGAGACCCAGTACTTC. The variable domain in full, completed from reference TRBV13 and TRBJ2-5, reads AAGVIQSPRHLIKEKRETATLKCYPIPRHDTVYWYQQGPGQDPQFLISFYEKMQSDKGSIPDRFSAQQFSDYHSELNMSSLELGDSALYFCASSLDSGRASRETQYFGPGTRLLVL.

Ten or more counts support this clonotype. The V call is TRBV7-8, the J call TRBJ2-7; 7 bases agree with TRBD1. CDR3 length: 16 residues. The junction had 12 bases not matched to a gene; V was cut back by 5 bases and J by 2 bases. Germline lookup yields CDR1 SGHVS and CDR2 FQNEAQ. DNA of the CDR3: TGTGCCAGCAGCATGCCGCCGGGACAGTTCGCCTACGAGCAGTACTTC. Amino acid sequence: CASSMPPGQFAYEQYF.

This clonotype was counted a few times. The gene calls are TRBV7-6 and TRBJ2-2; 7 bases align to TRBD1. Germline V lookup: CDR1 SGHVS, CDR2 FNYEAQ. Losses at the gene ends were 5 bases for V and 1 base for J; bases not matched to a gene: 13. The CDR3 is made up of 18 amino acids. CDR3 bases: TGTGCCAGCAGCCAACGGGGACAGCAAACGGGGAACACCGGGGAGCTGTTTTTT. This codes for CASSQRGQQTGNTGELFF.

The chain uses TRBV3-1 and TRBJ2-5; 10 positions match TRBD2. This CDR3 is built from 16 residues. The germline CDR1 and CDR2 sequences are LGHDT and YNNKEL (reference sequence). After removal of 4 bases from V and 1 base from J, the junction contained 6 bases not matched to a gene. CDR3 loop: CASSPGLASFQETQYF. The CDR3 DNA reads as TGTGCCAGCAGCCCGGGACTAGCGAGTTTCCAAGAGACCCAGTACTTC.

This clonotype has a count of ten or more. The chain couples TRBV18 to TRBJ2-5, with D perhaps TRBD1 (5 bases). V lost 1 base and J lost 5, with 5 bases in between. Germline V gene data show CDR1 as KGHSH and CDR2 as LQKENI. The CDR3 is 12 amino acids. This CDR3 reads CASSPRGETQYF. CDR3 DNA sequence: TGTGCCAGCTCACCACGGGGCGAGACCCAGTACTTC. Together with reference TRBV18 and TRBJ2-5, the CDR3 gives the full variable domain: NAGVMQNPRHLVRRRGQEARLRCSPMKGHSHVYWYRQLPEEGLKFMVYLQKENIIDESGMPKERFSAEFPKEGPSILRIQQVVRGDSAAYFCASSPRGETQYFGPGTRLLVL.

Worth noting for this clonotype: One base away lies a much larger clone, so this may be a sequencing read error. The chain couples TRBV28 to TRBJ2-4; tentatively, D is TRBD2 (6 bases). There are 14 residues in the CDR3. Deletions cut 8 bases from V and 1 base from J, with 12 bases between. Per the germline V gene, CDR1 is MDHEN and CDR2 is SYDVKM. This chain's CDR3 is CASGWGVAKNIQYF. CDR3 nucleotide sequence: TGTGCCAGCGGTTGGGGGGTGGCCAAAAACATTCAGTACTTC.